This TCR beta chain came from a study of PD-1 blockade in classical Hodgkin lymphoma. Overall study context: The study gave patients nivolumab 3 mg/kg intravenously every 2 weeks. Findings of the study overall: In newly diagnosed patients, baseline TCR diversity was reportedly below that of healthy donors.

A remark on this clone: The antigen remains undetermined.

V lost 11 bases to trimming and J lost 4 bases, with 17 bases between them. The CDR3 is 13 residues long. CDR1 is MNHNS and CDR2 is SASEGT in the germline V gene. Sample time point: cycle 4 day 1 (C4D1), after six to seven weeks of nivolumab. All patients relapsed after autologous stem cell transplantation, and brentuximab vedotin exposure varied. The patients, who had relapsed/refractory classical Hodgkin lymphoma, achieved best responses of complete response, partial response or progressive disease. Method: immunoSEQ multiplex PCR; TCRdb's copy keeps in-frame clones and lacks some. The repertoire holds some 20,000 clones, with around 76% as singletons.

The sequenced sample was peripheral blood mononuclear cells (PBMCs), obtained before the fourth cycle of nivolumab. This TCR came from a human donor with classical Hodgkin lymphoma. This chain joins TRBV6-1 and TRBJ1-1, with unresolved D. The CDR3, as DNA: TGTGCCTGTGAGGTGTTCCGGAGCACTGAAGCTTTCTTT. Protein product: CACEVFRSTEAFF.